This TCR beta chain stems from a study of shared T cell receptors in the human thymus. Data came from immunoSEQ multiplex PCR; TCRdb stores just in-frame clones and leaves some out. The sample includes approximately 760,000 clones, approximately 83% of them seen just once. Per the germline V gene, CDR1 is SGHVS and CDR2 is FNYEAQ. This CDR3 comprises 16 residues. J was trimmed by 7 bases and V by 5 bases; bases with no gene match: 7. This clone has a handful of counts. This sample was also put to use in a study of human thymus T cells. Per that study: Donors consisted of healthy Finnish infants (having corrective surgery for congenital heart defects). Surgeons resected thymus tissue during corrective heart surgery. Thymic and blood repertoires showed apparently biased V and J gene usage.

The TCR sequence derives from a girl in the first two years of life with a congenital heart defect. This sequence joins TRBV7-6 and TRBJ1-6; 11 bases map to TRBD1. Material for sequencing was thymocytes. The chain's CDR3 is CASSNFRDRGNSPLHF. CDR3 nucleotides: TGTGCCAGCAGCAATTTTAGGGACAGGGGGAATTCACCCCTCCACTTT.